This record looks at one T cell receptor (beta chain) sequence and its context. The data were produced by immunoSEQ multiplex PCR, yet TCRdb's version contains in-frame clones alone and is incomplete. The sample shows 61,000 or so clones, roughly 90% of them seen only once. The data derive from a study of blood T cell repertoires in COVID-19. Looked up from germline, CDR1 is MNHNY and CDR2 is SVGAGI (reference sequence). The length of the CDR3 is 14 residues. V was cut by 5 bases and J by 4 bases, with 11 bases left in between. This TCR derives from a woman aged 45-65 years with active or convalescent COVID-19. The sample taken for sequencing was peripheral blood. The chain has TRBV6-6 and TRBJ2-2; no clear D gene. CDR3 DNA sequence: TGTGCCAGCAGTCTGCTAGGTCGCACCGGGGAGCTGTTTTTT. This gives the protein CASSLLGRTGELFF.